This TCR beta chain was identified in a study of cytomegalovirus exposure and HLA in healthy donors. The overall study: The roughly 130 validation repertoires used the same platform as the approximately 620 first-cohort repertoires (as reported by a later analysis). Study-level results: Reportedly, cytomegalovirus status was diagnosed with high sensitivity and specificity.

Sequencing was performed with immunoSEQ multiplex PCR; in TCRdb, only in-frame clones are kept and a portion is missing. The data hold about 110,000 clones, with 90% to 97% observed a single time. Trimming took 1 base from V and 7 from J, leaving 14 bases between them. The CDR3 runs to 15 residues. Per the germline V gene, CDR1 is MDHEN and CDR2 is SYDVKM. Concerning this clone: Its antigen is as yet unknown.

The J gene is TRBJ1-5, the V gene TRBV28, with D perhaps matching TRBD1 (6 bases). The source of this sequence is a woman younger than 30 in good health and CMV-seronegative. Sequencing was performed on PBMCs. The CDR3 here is CASSLFGQTGQPQHF. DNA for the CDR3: TGTGCCAGCAGTTTATTTGGACAGACGGGGCAGCCCCAGCATTTT.